The 21 T cell receptor beta chains below all came from one sample that was sequenced in a study of blood T cell repertoires in COVID-19. TCRdb's table, derived via immunoSEQ multiplex PCR, lists solely in-frame clones and lacks some. The profile shows under 150,000 clones, under 90% of them singletons. Sequenced sample: peripheral blood. These receptors came from a human donor in a cohort sampled during active COVID-19.

This chain joins TRBV6-5 and TRBJ2-1, with D uncertain. This CDR3 has 13 residues. The germline gives CDR1 MNHEY, CDR2 SVGAGI. V lost 4 bases and J lost 6, with 10 bases in between. The CDR3 nucleotides read TGTGCCAGCAGTTCCAAGCCCCTCAATGAGCAGTTCTTC. Amino acids: CASSSKPLNEQFF.

This rearrangement joins TRBV10-3 to TRBJ1-5; no reliable D call. Germline loops: CDR1 ENHRY, CDR2 SYGVKD. The CDR3 runs 12 residues. The V end was cut by 2 bases, the J end by 7 bases, with 6 bases between. The CDR3 region is CAISEGRQPQHF. The CDR3, as DNA: TGTGCCATCAGTGAGGGGAGGCAGCCCCAGCATTTT.

This clone is a singleton in its sample. V is TRBV21-1 and J is TRBJ1-3; the tabulated D call, TRBD1, remains unverified against the DNA. TRBV21-1 is given as a pseudogene. The CDR3 runs 18 residues. CDR3 sequence reads: CASSKVPFRKGYGNTIYF. The CDR3, as DNA: TGTGCCAGCAGCAAAGTTCCGTTTCGCAAGGGGTACGGAAACACCATATATTTT.

V is TRBV5-1 and J is TRBJ2-1; D call uncertain. V dropped 0 bases and J dropped 8 bases, with 18 bases sitting between them. CDR3 length: 16 residues. CDR1 SGHRS and CDR2 YFSETQ come from the germline V gene. The CDR3 DNA reads TGCGCCAGCAGCTTGGCCTCCGAGCGTGGGTTCCATGAGCAGTTCTTC. It yields the protein CASSLASERGFHEQFF.

The CDR3 DNA is TGTGCCAGTAGTATAGTGCCAGGGGGACGCAATCAGCCCCAGCATTTT. It encodes CASSIVPGGRNQPQHF. The rearrangement links TRBV19 to TRBJ1-5; 7 nucleotides match TRBD1. V lost 1 base and J lost 2; bases outside the gene matches: 5. Germline V CDR1 and CDR2: LNHDA, SQIVND (reference sequence). This CDR3 has 16 residues.

V is TRBV19 and J is TRBJ1-2; 7 bases are a match to TRBD1. There are 17 residues in the CDR3. J lost 4 bases, V lost 1 base, and 12 bases had no gene match. CDR1 is LNHDA, CDR2 SQIVND, per germline (reference sequence). The CDR3 bases are TGTGCCAGTAGTATAGGGGGGACAGCCAGCCTCCTCTATGGCTACACCTTC. Its protein is CASSIGGTASLLYGYTF.

CDR3 protein: CSATRVETQYF. The CDR3 region has the DNA TGCAGTGCTACCAGGGTGGAGACCCAGTACTTC. The chain carries TRBV20-1 and TRBJ2-5; a weak D match, TRBD1 (5 bases). Germline CDR1 DFQATT, CDR2 SNEGSKA (reference sequence). The V end lost 4 bases, the J end lost 5 bases, and 8 bases lay between the germline ends. This CDR3 comprises 11 residues.

This chain connects TRBV19 to TRBJ2-3; possibly TRBD1 for D (5 bases). Looked up from germline, CDR1 is LNHDA and CDR2 is SQIVND (reference sequence). The V gene lost 2 bases and the J gene lost 0 bases, with 12 bases spanning the gap. This CDR3 contains 16 residues. This CDR3 is CASSIRGWKSTDTQYF. The CDR3 coding sequence is TGTGCCAGTAGTATAAGGGGCTGGAAGAGCACAGATACGCAGTATTTT.

This chain joins TRBV7-3 and TRBJ1-1; no reliable D call. The CDR3 is made up of 13 amino acids. The V end was cut by 5 bases, the J end by 6 bases, with 13 bases between. Germline assignment: CDR1 SGHTA and CDR2 FQGTGA. The CDR3: CASSEQPEAEAFF. Here the CDR3 DNA reads TGTGCCAGCAGCGAGCAACCCGAGGCTGAAGCTTTCTTT.

A remark on this clone: Other DNA sequences from this sample encode an identical CDR3 as well. V gene TRBV28 combines with J gene TRBJ1-2; TRBD1 agrees at 9 bases. The CDR3 runs to 14 residues. CDR1 is MDHEN and CDR2 is SYDVKM in the germline V gene. J gave up 2 bases and V 3 bases, and 1 base lay outside the gene matches. The CDR3 region has the DNA TGTGCCAGCAGTTTGGGACAGGGAAACTATGGCTACACCTTC. Protein product: CASSLGQGNYGYTF.

The rearrangement uses TRBV7-3 and TRBJ2-3, with 9 bases lining up with TRBD2. The V gene's germline CDR1 is SGHTA and CDR2 FQGTGA. CDR3 length equals 16 residues. The junction had 14 bases not matched to a gene; V was cut back by 5 bases and J by 8 bases. The CDR3 region has the DNA TGTGCCAGCAGCCCCGCGGCTAGCGGGGCAGGGGGTACGCAGTATTTT. Its protein is CASSPAASGAGGTQYF.

J is TRBJ1-1 and V is TRBV4-1; tentatively, D is TRBD1 (6 bases). CDR3 length: 16 residues. The V end was cut by 1 base, the J end by 1 base, with 13 bases between. Germline lookup yields CDR1 MGHRA and CDR2 YSYEKL. The CDR3 loop reads CASSQVPTGWNTEAFF. CDR3 coding DNA: TGCGCCAGCAGCCAAGTCCCGACAGGCTGGAACACTGAAGCTTTCTTT.

CDR3 protein: CASSLGLGGYGYTF. CDR3 sequence (DNA): TGTGCCAGCAGTTTAGGTCTTGGGGGGTATGGCTACACCTTC. The rearrangement joins TRBV28 to TRBJ1-2; TRBD1 is a possible D gene (5 bases). Germline V gene sequence: CDR1 MDHEN, CDR2 SYDVKM. V lost 2 bases and J lost 5, with 12 bases in between. CDR3 length: 14 amino acids.

The rearrangement uses TRBV7-6 and TRBJ1-6; possible D gene TRBD1, 5 bases. The CDR3 consists of 11 residues. Germline V gene lookup returns CDR1 SGHVS and CDR2 FNYEAQ. Trimming left V 8 bases short and J 11 bases short, with 10 bases between. The CDR3 nucleotides are TGTGCCAGCGGCGGGGCGACACCCCTCCACTTT. Protein product: CASGGATPLHF.

The chain links TRBV7-8 to TRBJ1-5; 9 bases fit TRBD1. Germline CDR1 and CDR2: SGHVS and FQNEAQ. The CDR3 covers 16 residues. Germline trimming cut 1 base from V and 3 bases from J; bases unmatched to any gene: 4. In DNA, the CDR3 is TGTGCCAGCAGCTTAGTAGGACAGGGGAACAATCAGCCCCAGCATTTT. Residues: CASSLVGQGNNQPQHF.

The chain is built from TRBV28 and TRBJ1-2; D remains ambiguous. The CDR3 extends over 13 amino acids. Germline V gene data show CDR1 as MDHEN and CDR2 as SYDVKM. V was trimmed by 7 bases and J by 5 bases, leaving 14 bases between them. The chain's CDR3 is CASTPQALYGYTF. The DNA for the CDR3 is TGTGCCAGCACCCCCCAGGCGTTATATGGCTACACCTTC.

CDR3 sequence: CASSPMGQGQGQPQHF. CDR3 DNA: TGTGCCAGCTCACCCATGGGGCAGGGACAGGGGCAGCCCCAGCATTTT. The rearrangement joins TRBV18 to TRBJ1-5, with 10 bases lining up with TRBD1. Losses at the gene ends were 3 bases for V and 7 bases for J; bases not matched to a gene: 9. CDR1 and CDR2 from the germline V gene are KGHSH and LQKENI. This CDR3 comprises 16 residues.

The DNA of the CDR3 is TGTGCCAGCAGCCGGCAGGGACAGGGGGCTTCAACGTATGGCTACACCTTC. This encodes CASSRQGQGASTYGYTF. The rearrangement joins TRBV7-6 to TRBJ1-2; TRBD1 matches at 12 bases. The germline gives CDR1 SGHVS, CDR2 FNYEAQ. The CDR3 extends over 17 amino acids. With V trimmed by 5 bases and J by 5 bases, 12 bases remained unmatched.

The chain couples TRBV11-3 to TRBJ2-1; a weak D match, TRBD2 (7 bases). The CDR3 is made up of 16 amino acids. The V gene lost 2 bases and the J gene lost 2 bases, with 13 bases spanning the gap. CDR1 and CDR2 from the germline V gene are SGHNT and YENEEA. CDR3 sequence: CASSLNGGGAYNEQFF. The CDR3 DNA follows: TGTGCCAGCAGCTTAAATGGCGGGGGCGCCTACAATGAGCAGTTCTTC.

The V gene is TRBV6-5, the J gene TRBJ1-1, with 9 bases lining up with TRBD1. V shed 1 base and J 3 bases; nucleotides not matched to a gene: 3. CDR1 is MNHEY, CDR2 SVGAGI, per germline. CDR3 length: 15 amino acids. CDR3 nucleotides: TGTGCCAGCAGTTACTTCGGGACAGGGTACACTGAAGCTTTCTTT. This gives the protein CASSYFGTGYTEAFF.

The chain employs TRBV7-9 and TRBJ1-2, with 10 positions matching TRBD1. Germline CDR1 and CDR2: SEHNR and FQNEAQ (reference sequence). The CDR3 has 14 amino acids. V lost 5 bases and J lost 7; bases outside the gene matches: 7. CDR3 DNA: TGTGCCAGCAGCCCAGACAGGGGGCAAGGTGGCTACACCTTC. Its protein product is CASSPDRGQGGYTF.